The source of this TCR beta chain is a study of vaccination and CD4 T cells after COVID-19. The wider study: Two doses of either BNT162b2 or mRNA-1273 vaccine went to participants.

The Oncomine TCR Beta short-read assay was applied to DNA of cultured CD4+ T cells. TCRdb processed the PCR reads anew with MiXCR; each CDR3 protein has one entry. The repertoire consists of 20,000 to 25,000 distinct CDR3 sequences, with about 40% occurring once and the leading ten covering roughly 4.7%. This sample's treatment: roughly ten-day PBMC culture with coronavirus spike peptide pools or control peptides (ViraFEST assay). Once peptide pools had expanded antigen-specific T cells, ViraFEST sequenced TCRs. The CDR3 length is 15 residues. CDR1 is SGHNT, CDR2 YENEEA, per germline. With 2 bases removed from V and 1 base from J, the gap between germline ends came to 10 bases. Comments on this clonotype: Antigen unknown.

The sample in question was CD4+ T cells from blood, cultured in vitro, obtained before SARS-CoV-2 vaccination. The J gene is TRBJ2-3, the V gene TRBV11-3, with D perhaps TRBD1 or TRBD2 (6 bases each). The TCR comes from a human donor who had recovered from COVID-19. The CDR3 here is CASSLHREGTDTQYF. The CDR3, as DNA: TGTGCCAGCAGCTTACACAGGGAGGGCACAGATACGCAGTATTTT. Complete variable domain (other parts from reference TRBV11-3 and TRBJ2-3): EAGVVQSPRYKIIEKKQPVAFWCNPISGHNTLYWYLQNLGQGPELLIRYENEEAVDDSQLPKDRFSAERLKGVDSTLKIQPAELGDSAVYLCASSLHREGTDTQYFGPGTRLTVL.